This TCR beta chain was captured in a study of T cells of healthy individuals. The CDR3 covers 13 residues. CDR1 and CDR2 (germline): MDHEN, SYDVKM. Turning to this clonotype: The junction differs from germline at one of its ends, possibly a read error.

TCRdb re-analysed the 5' RACE reads in MiXCR, keeping a single row per CDR3 protein. The sample lists nearly 100,000 distinct CDR3 sequences, approximately 15% occurring once. The J gene is TRBJ1-1, the V gene TRBV28, with a possible D match to TRBD1 (6 bases). The sequence was obtained from a human donor in good health. This CDR3 reads CASSSRQARDGLF. Here the CDR3 DNA reads TGTGCCAGCAGTTCCCGACAGGCTCGCGACGGCCTATTT.